This T cell receptor beta chain was profiled in a study of CD8 T cells in ankylosing spondylitis. General observations from the study: A TCR beta motif of 7 or 8 highly homologous variants appeared characteristic of ankylosing spondylitis blood. Reportedly, disease-linked clones are significantly enriched in ankylosing spondylitis patients' matched synovial fluid. Disease-associated clones were CD8+ and fairly uncommon in peripheral blood.

This clonotype was detected a few times. What it binds is not known. Preparation of TCR beta libraries was done by quantitative 5'-RACE with molecular barcodes. TCRdb passed the 5' RACE reads through MiXCR, listing each CDR3 protein once. The table lists hundreds of thousands of distinct CDR3 sequences, over 9.5% of them singletons, with 0.51% in the top ten. V lost 2 bases, J lost 2 bases, and 10 bases stayed unmatched. The germline V gene encodes CDR1 MNHEY and CDR2 SVGAGI. The CDR3 has 19 amino acids. The origin of this receptor is a male donor with ankylosing spondylitis. Sequencing was done on a sample of blood, either unsorted or a sorted T cell fraction (not recorded which). J is TRBJ2-6 and V is TRBV6-5; 9 positions match TRBD1. This CDR3 is CASSYDRDRETPGANVLTF. CDR3 sequence (DNA): TGTGCCAGCAGTTACGACCGGGACAGGGAGACCCCTGGGGCCAACGTCCTGACTTTC.